Shown below are 31 T cell receptor beta chains from a single sample sequenced in a study of PD-1 blockade in classical Hodgkin lymphoma. Every one of the patients relapsed after autologous stem cell transplantation (brentuximab vedotin exposure was variable). Magnetic negative selection was used to purify CD4+ T cells from thawed PBMCs. This table comes from immunoSEQ multiplex PCR, and its TCRdb copy is limited to in-frame clones, with some not included. The sample holds about 29,000 clones; 85% are singletons and the top ten take approximately 2.4%. This material consisted of CD4+ T cells from blood, taken at baseline. These receptors all stem from a human donor with classical Hodgkin lymphoma.

CDR3 protein: CASSFFGQGETQYF. As DNA, the CDR3 is TGTGCCAGCAGCTTTTTCGGCCAGGGTGAGACCCAGTACTTC. This chain joins TRBV7-2 and TRBJ2-5, with D perhaps TRBD1 (5 bases). From germline, CDR1 is SGHTA and CDR2 FQGNSA. Trimming removed 3 bases from V and 5 bases from J, with 13 bases in between. The CDR3 is 14 amino acids.

The chain has TRBV5-1 and TRBJ2-5, with 7 bases matching TRBD1. This CDR3 has 15 amino acids. Per germline, CDR1 SGHRS and CDR2 YFSETQ. J lost 0 bases, V lost 3 bases, and 5 bases had no gene match. CDR3 protein: CASSSGQPNQETQYF. Here the CDR3 DNA reads TGCGCCAGCAGCTCGGGACAGCCCAACCAAGAGACCCAGTACTTC.

This chain uses TRBV5-1 with TRBJ1-2, with D maybe TRBD1 (5 bases). Germline assignment: CDR1 SGHRS and CDR2 YFSETQ. The CDR3 is 18 amino acids. Trimming stripped 0 bases from V and 1 base from J, with 19 bases between. Here the CDR3 reads CASSLAGHGLFHNYGYTF. Written as DNA, the CDR3 is TGCGCCAGCAGCTTGGCCGGACACGGCCTTTTTCATAACTATGGCTACACCTTC.

The V call is TRBV5-1, the J call TRBJ2-4, with a tentative D call TRBD1 (6 bases). The germline V and J ends were trimmed by 1 base and 5 bases, with 10 bases remaining between them. CDR1 SGHRS and CDR2 YFSETQ come from the germline V gene. The CDR3 runs to 14 residues. CDR3 sequence reads: CASSLTGQENIQYF. CDR3 nucleotide sequence: TGCGCCAGCAGCTTGACAGGGCAGGAAAACATTCAGTACTTC.

This clone was detected only a few times. The chain has TRBV10-3 and TRBJ2-5; D remains unclear. The length of the CDR3 is 12 residues. The germline CDR1 and CDR2 sequences are ENHRY and SYGVKD. Trimming removed 1 base from V and 5 bases from J, with 5 bases in between. The CDR3 spells CAISEFAETQYF. In DNA, the CDR3 is TGTGCCATCAGTGAGTTTGCGGAGACCCAGTACTTC.

J is TRBJ1-1 and V is TRBV4-2; no firm D call. Trimming took off 0 bases at V and 0 bases at J, with 11 bases between the two ends. The CDR3 totals 16 residues. Germline V gene data show CDR1 as LGHNA and CDR2 as YNFKEQ. The chain's CDR3 is CASSQDRGDLNTEAFF. The CDR3, as DNA: TGTGCCAGCAGCCAAGATAGAGGAGATCTGAACACTGAAGCTTTCTTT.

V and J are TRBV15 and TRBJ1-2; tentatively, D is TRBD1 (5 bases). Per germline, CDR1 LNHNV and CDR2 YYDKDF (reference sequence). The CDR3 has 11 amino acids. Between the trimmed V and J ends, which lost 8 bases and 4 bases, there was a span of 8 bases. This chain's CDR3 is CATSGGYGYTF. The CDR3 DNA reads TGTGCCACCTCCGGGGGCTATGGCTACACCTTC.

This clone was seen only once. V gene TRBV28 combines with J gene TRBJ1-2, with D unresolved. Germline CDR1 reads MDHEN; CDR2 reads SYDVKM. Trimming took 3 bases from V and 4 from J, leaving 12 bases between them. The CDR3 extends over 14 amino acids. CDR3 DNA sequence: TGTGCCAGCAGTTTGACCCCCGTAAGCTATGGCTACACCTTC. Translated: CASSLTPVSYGYTF.

The gene calls are TRBV7-9 and TRBJ2-2; the match to TRBD2 covers 7 bases. Germline trimming cut 2 bases from V and 2 bases from J; bases unmatched to any gene: 5. The CDR3 length is 16 residues. The germline CDR1 and CDR2 sequences are SEHNR and FQNEAQ (reference sequence). The CDR3 region has the DNA TGTGCCAGCAGCTTAAGGGCTAGCGGTAACACCGGGGAGCTGTTTTTT. The encoded protein is CASSLRASGNTGELFF.

This clone was counted only a few times. This chain links TRBV4-3 with TRBJ1-1, with 11 bases matching TRBD1. V lost 0 bases to trimming and J lost 12 bases; unmatched junction nucleotides: 6. Germline assignment: CDR1 LGHNA and CDR2 YSLEER. The CDR3 spans 14 residues. In DNA, the CDR3 is TGCGCCAGCAGCCAAGAGGGATGGGACAGGGGGACTTTCTTT. Its translation: CASSQEGWDRGTFF.

The V call is TRBV9, the J call TRBJ2-7; 8 bases are a match to TRBD1. From germline, CDR1 is SGDLS and CDR2 YYNGEE. This CDR3 has 14 residues. The ends lost 4 bases at V and 0 bases at J; junction bases unmatched: 3. CDR3 coding DNA: TGTGCCAGCAGCCCGCAGGGGGCCTCCTACGAGCAGTACTTC. Protein sequence: CASSPQGASYEQYF.

The genes are TRBV29-1 and TRBJ2-7, with 11 bases that match TRBD2. The CDR3 sequence is 14 residues long. V shed 7 bases, J shed 3 bases, and the junction held 8 bases outside the gene matches. CDR1 is SQVTM, CDR2 ANQGSEA, per germline. CDR3 amino acids: CSAQTTSGVYEQYF. The CDR3 DNA follows: TGCAGCGCCCAAACGACTAGCGGGGTCTACGAGCAGTACTTC.

The rearrangement joins TRBV5-4 to TRBJ1-2; D is undetermined. CDR1 and CDR2 from the germline V gene are SGHNT and YYREEE (reference sequence). V shed 4 bases and J shed 4 bases, with 20 bases lying between them. The CDR3 has 16 residues. The CDR3 region has the DNA TGTGCCAGCAGCCGGGATGGAGTATTAGACGCCTATGGCTACACCTTC. This encodes CASSRDGVLDAYGYTF.

The V call is TRBV18, the J call TRBJ1-2; D may be TRBD1 (5 bases). Germline V lookup: CDR1 KGHSH, CDR2 LQKENI. The CDR3 has 13 residues. V was shortened by 2 bases and J by 5 bases, with 9 bases between the two germline ends. The CDR3, as DNA: TGTGCCAGCTCACCAGGCAGGGTATATGGCTACACCTTC. Translation: CASSPGRVYGYTF.

The V call is TRBV11-1, the J call TRBJ2-5; no definite D call. This CDR3 region has 12 residues. The germline V and J ends were trimmed by 2 bases and 5 bases, with 6 bases remaining between them. Germline CDR1 is SGHAT and CDR2 is FQDESV (reference sequence). CDR3 residues: CASSLQIETQYF. The CDR3, as DNA: TGTGCCAGCAGCTTACAGATTGAGACCCAGTACTTC.

The chain is built from TRBV6-6 and TRBJ2-2; 7 bases agree with TRBD1. Germline values: CDR1 MNHNY, CDR2 SVGAGI (reference sequence). This CDR3 is 14 amino acids long. V dropped 6 bases and J dropped 7; count of bases not matched to a gene: 8. CDR3 protein: CASRHSTGVGELFF. DNA of the CDR3: TGTGCCAGCAGACACAGTACAGGGGTCGGGGAGCTGTTTTTT.

The chain links TRBV10-1 to TRBJ2-3; D is uncertain. The CDR3 has 16 amino acids. Germline loops: CDR1 WNHNN, CDR2 SYGVQD (reference sequence). V lost 0 bases and J lost 0, with 10 bases in between. CDR3 sequence reads: CASSESLVGSTDTQYF. Written as DNA, the CDR3 is TGCGCCAGCAGTGAGTCTCTAGTCGGTAGCACAGATACGCAGTATTTT.

This chain joins TRBV11-2 and TRBJ1-5, with D tentatively TRBD1 (5 bases). V lost 4 bases and J 0 bases, leaving 16 bases between the germline ends. The CDR3 length is 17 residues. Germline assignment: CDR1 SGHAT and CDR2 FQNNGV. The DNA for the CDR3 is TGTGCCAGCAGCTCAGGGACTTTCAGAAATAGCAATCAGCCCCAGCATTTT. This translates into CASSSGTFRNSNQPQHF.

The chain employs TRBV6-5 and TRBJ1-1, with 7 nucleotides matching TRBD1. In germline, CDR1 is MNHEY, CDR2 SVGAGI. This CDR3 comprises 15 residues. Losses at the gene ends were 5 bases for V and 7 bases for J; bases not matched to a gene: 13. CDR3 protein: CASSRRQGGYNEAFF. The CDR3 DNA is TGTGCCAGCAGTCGCCGACAGGGTGGGTATAATGAAGCTTTCTTT.

The V call is TRBV30, the J call TRBJ2-5; a possible D gene is TRBD1 (6 bases). From germline, CDR1 is GTSNPN and CDR2 SVGIG (reference sequence). V was shortened by 8 bases and J by 5 bases, with 18 bases between the two germline ends. The CDR3 is 13 residues long. The CDR3 reads CAGLQGVGETQYF. Written as DNA, the CDR3 is TGTGCCGGCCTACAGGGTGTGGGTGAGACCCAGTACTTC.

The chain links TRBV2 to TRBJ2-7, with 14 bases identical to TRBD2. Germline values: CDR1 SNHLY, CDR2 FYNNEI. CDR3 length: 14 residues. The ends lost 7 bases at V and 5 bases at J; junction bases unmatched: 4. The CDR3 is CASKPGLAGDEQYF. CDR3 DNA: TGTGCCAGCAAGCCGGGACTAGCGGGAGACGAGCAGTACTTC. Full variable domain (remainder filled in from reference TRBV2 and TRBJ2-7): EPEVTQTPSHQVTQMGQEVILRCVPISNHLYFYWYRQILGQKVEFLVSFYNNEISEKSEIFDDQFSVERPDGSNFTLKIRSTKLEDSAMYFCASKPGLAGDEQYFGPGTRLTVT.

This chain links TRBV28 with TRBJ1-2; 7 bases align to TRBD1. The CDR3 spans 16 residues. The junction had 14 bases not matched to a gene; V was cut back by 6 bases and J by 4 bases. The germline V gene has CDR1 MDHEN and CDR2 SYDVKM. CDR3 DNA: TGTGCCAGCAGGGATCGAAAGACAGGGCCGGCCTATGGCTACACCTTC. This translates into CASRDRKTGPAYGYTF.

The rearrangement uses TRBV5-6 and TRBJ1-5; D is ambiguous. This CDR3 is built from 17 residues. Germline V gene sequence: CDR1 SGHDT, CDR2 YYEEEE. With 3 bases removed from V and 0 bases from J, the gap between germline ends came to 16 bases. CDR3 sequence: CASSSWTELYSNQPQHF. The CDR3 DNA is TGTGCCAGCAGCTCCTGGACGGAGCTTTATAGCAATCAGCCCCAGCATTTT.

The chain employs TRBV2 and TRBJ1-1; 8 bases map to TRBD1. In germline, CDR1 is SNHLY, CDR2 FYNNEI. After removal of 1 base from V and 1 base from J, the junction contained 5 bases not matched to a gene. This CDR3 comprises 16 residues. CDR3 residues: CASSEGTGSGNTEAFF. The DNA of the CDR3 is TGTGCCAGCAGTGAAGGGACAGGGAGCGGGAACACTGAAGCTTTCTTT. The full variable domain, with the rest looked up from reference TRBV2 and TRBJ1-1, is EPEVTQTPSHQVTQMGQEVILRCVPISNHLYFYWYRQILGQKVEFLVSFYNNEISEKSEIFDDQFSVERPDGSNFTLKIRSTKLEDSAMYFCASSEGTGSGNTEAFFGQGTRLTVV.

This clone was seen only once. The chain employs TRBV6-1 and TRBJ1-5; D not certain. The V gene's germline CDR1 is MNHNS and CDR2 SASEGT. The CDR3 loop spans 15 amino acids. Trimming removed 0 bases from V and 8 bases from J, with 14 bases in between. In DNA, the CDR3 is TGTGCCAGCAGTGAAGCCGGGATTAAGAGGGAGCCCCAGCATTTT. Its protein is CASSEAGIKREPQHF.

The J gene is TRBJ1-3, the V gene TRBV19, with D hard to call. The CDR3 extends over 14 amino acids. In germline, CDR1 is LNHDA, CDR2 SQIVND (reference sequence). V gave up 3 bases and J gave up 1 base, with 7 bases separating them. CDR3 DNA: TGTGCCAGTAGTATTACAGATTCTGGAAACACCATATATTTT. It yields the protein CASSITDSGNTIYF.

This clone was detected once. The rearrangement links TRBV21-1 to TRBJ2-1; the table's D call of TRBD2 was not tested on the DNA. TRBV21-1 is tagged as a pseudogene. The CDR3 runs 14 residues. CDR3 region: CASSPKLACNEQFF. The CDR3 nucleotides are TGTGCCAGCAGCCCCAAGCTAGCGTGCAATGAGCAGTTCTTC.

This chain links TRBV5-6 with TRBJ1-2; D call uncertain. Trimming cost V 3 bases and J 6 bases, with 15 bases left between them. Germline V lookup: CDR1 SGHDT, CDR2 YYEEEE. CDR3 length: 14 amino acids. For the CDR3, the DNA is TGTGCCAGCAGCTGGGGTCGGGGTACTAATGGCTACACCTTC. Translating gives CASSWGRGTNGYTF. The full variable domain, in which reference TRBV5-6 and TRBJ1-2 provide the parts outside the CDR3, is DAGVTQSPTHLIKTRGQQVTLRCSPKSGHDTVSWYQQALGQGPQFIFQYYEEEERQRGNFPDRFSGHQFPNYSSELNVNALLLGDSALYLCASSWGRGTNGYTFGSGTRLTVV.

This rearrangement joins TRBV11-2 to TRBJ1-2, with a weak D call TRBD1 (5 bases). This CDR3 has 19 residues. The V gene's germline CDR1 is SGHAT and CDR2 FQNNGV. Trimming pared 5 bases from V and 0 bases from J, leaving 25 bases between. As DNA, the CDR3 is TGTGCCAGCAGCACCCGGGCCTCCCTCGGGGCCATAGCTAACTATGGCTACACCTTC. Translating it yields CASSTRASLGAIANYGYTF. Looking up the rest from reference TRBV11-2 and TRBJ1-2 gives the full variable domain: EAGVAQSPRYKIIEKRQSVAFWCNPISGHATLYWYQQILGQGPKLLIQFQNNGVVDDSQLPKDRFSAERLKGVDSTLKIQPAKLEDSAVYLCASSTRASLGAIANYGYTFGSGTRLTVV.

The genes are TRBV28 and TRBJ1-1; weak D call: TRBD1 (6 bases). The V gene lost 5 bases and the J gene lost 0 bases, with 13 bases spanning the gap. This CDR3 spans 15 amino acids. Germline CDR1 is MDHEN and CDR2 is SYDVKM. CDR3: CASSRQGTVNTEAFF. For the CDR3, the DNA is TGTGCCAGCAGTCGTCAGGGGACCGTGAACACTGAAGCTTTCTTT.

The V and J genes are TRBV30 and TRBJ1-3; D not certain. The V end was cut by 2 bases, the J end by 3 bases, with 8 bases between. The CDR3 consists of 13 residues. CDR1 GTSNPN and CDR2 SVGIG come from the germline V gene (reference sequence). CDR3 amino acids: CAWSLAVGNTIYF. The CDR3 region has the DNA TGTGCCTGGAGTCTGGCGGTTGGAAACACCATATATTTT.